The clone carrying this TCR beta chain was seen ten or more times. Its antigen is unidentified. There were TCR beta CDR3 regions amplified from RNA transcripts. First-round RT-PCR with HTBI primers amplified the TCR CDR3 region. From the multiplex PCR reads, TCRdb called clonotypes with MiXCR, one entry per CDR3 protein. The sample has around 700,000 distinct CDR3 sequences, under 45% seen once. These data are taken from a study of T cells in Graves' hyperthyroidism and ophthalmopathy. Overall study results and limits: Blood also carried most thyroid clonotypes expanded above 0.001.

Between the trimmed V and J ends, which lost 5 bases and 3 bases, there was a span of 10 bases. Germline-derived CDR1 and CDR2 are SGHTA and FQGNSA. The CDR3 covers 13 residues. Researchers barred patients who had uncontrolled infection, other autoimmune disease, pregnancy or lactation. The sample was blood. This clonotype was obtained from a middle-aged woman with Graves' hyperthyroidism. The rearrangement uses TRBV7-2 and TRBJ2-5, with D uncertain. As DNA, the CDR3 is TGTGCCAGCAGCGAAGCACGGAAAGAGACCCAGTACTTC. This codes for CASSEARKETQYF.